This TCR beta chain was captured by sequencing in a study of identical twins. General study results and limits: Insertions ran lower in abundant cord blood beta clonotypes, though not in memory repertoires.

One entry per CDR3 protein, called by TCRdb with MiXCR from the 5' RACE reads. The sample lists about 720,000 distinct CDR3 sequences, less than 10% occurring once. Comments on this clonotype: What it recognizes is unknown.

The germline V and J ends were trimmed by 4 bases and 1 base, with 16 bases remaining between them. Germline V gene data show CDR1 as LGHDT and CDR2 as YNNKEL (reference sequence). This CDR3 has 16 amino acids. These data were also filed under a second study, of yellow fever vaccine responses in identical twins.

Sequenced material: PBMCs. This receptor was identified in a woman aged 18 to 35 in good health. V and J are TRBV3-1 and TRBJ2-5; D possibly corresponds to TRBD1 (6 bases). CDR3 coding DNA: TGTGCCAGCAGCCCGATGTGGGACACGTCCCAAGAGACCCAGTACTTC. Amino acids: CASSPMWDTSQETQYF.